What follows are 8 T cell receptor beta chains derived from one specimen sequenced in a study of cytomegalovirus exposure and HLA in healthy donors. The primer mix had 60 Vbeta and 13 Jbeta primers. The repertoire was sequenced with immunoSEQ multiplex PCR; TCRdb's copy has only in-frame clones and lacks some. The data contain about 100,000 clones, less than 80% of them seen just once; the ten biggest clones take up 3.5% to 5%. The sequencing sample was made of PBMCs. All receptors derive from a man between 35 and 55 years old in good health and CMV-seronegative.

This clone was seen once. This rearrangement joins TRBV18 to TRBJ2-1, with 9 positions matching TRBD1. Germline values: CDR1 KGHSH, CDR2 LQKENI. J lost 5 bases, V lost 3 bases, and 5 bases had no gene match. The CDR3 is made up of 15 amino acids. CDR3 sequence: CASSPFDRGDNEQFF. CDR3 sequence (DNA): TGTGCCAGCTCACCCTTCGACAGGGGGGACAATGAGCAGTTCTTC.

The rearrangement uses TRBV19 and TRBJ1-2; TRBD1 aligns across 7 bases. Per the germline V gene, CDR1 is LNHDA and CDR2 is SQIVND (reference sequence). The CDR3 loop spans 12 amino acids. The trim removed 4 bases at V and 6 bases at J, leaving 2 bases unmatched. As DNA, the CDR3 is TGTGCCAGTAGTAGACAGGGAAATGGCTACACCTTC. Translated: CASSRQGNGYTF. The complete variable domain, with remaining parts taken from reference TRBV19 and TRBJ1-2, reads DGGITQSPKYLFRKEGQNVTLSCEQNLNHDAMYWYRQDPGQGLRLIYYSQIVNDFQKGDIAEGYSVSREKKESFPLTVTSAQKNPTAFYLCASSRQGNGYTFGSGTRLTVV.

This clone was seen a handful of times. The rearrangement joins TRBV7-3 to TRBJ2-2; 8 bases align to TRBD2. The junction had 7 bases not matched to a gene; V was cut back by 5 bases and J by 5 bases. The germline V gene encodes CDR1 SGHTA and CDR2 FQGTGA. The CDR3 loop spans 15 amino acids. CDR3 loop: CASSAYGGGTGELFF. The CDR3 nucleotides are TGTGCCAGCAGCGCCTACGGGGGGGGGACCGGGGAGCTGTTTTTT. The whole variable domain, filled in from reference TRBV7-3 and TRBJ2-2, reads GAGVSQTPSNKVTEKGKYVELRCDPISGHTALYWYRQSLGQGPEFLIYFQGTGAADDSGLPNDRFFAVRPEGSVSTLKIQRTERGDSAVYLCASSAYGGGTGELFFGEGSRLTVL.

The chain links TRBV2 to TRBJ1-5, with D perhaps matching TRBD1 (5 bases). From germline, CDR1 is SNHLY and CDR2 FYNNEI. The CDR3 has 15 residues. Trimming removed 7 bases at V and 4 bases at J, with 17 bases between. CDR3 coding DNA: TGTGCCAGCACCGCCGAAGGGCCAGGGAATCAGCCCCAGCATTTT. Its translation is CASTAEGPGNQPQHF.

The gene calls are TRBV14 and TRBJ2-7; tentative D call: TRBD1 (6 bases). V shed 0 bases and J shed 8 bases, with 11 bases lying between them. The CDR3 length is 13 residues. Germline CDR1 reads SGHDN; CDR2 reads FVKESK. The CDR3 nucleotides read TGTGCCAGCAGCCAAGATAGGCAGGGGCAGCAGTACTTC. This codes for CASSQDRQGQQYF. The variable domain in full, completed from reference TRBV14 and TRBJ2-7, reads EAGVTQFPSHSVIEKGQTVTLRCDPISGHDNLYWYRRVMGKEIKFLLHFVKESKQDESGMPNNRFLAERTGGTYSTLKVQPAELEDSGVYFCASSQDRQGQQYFGPGTRLTVT.

This clone was observed a few times. This rearrangement joins TRBV4-1 to TRBJ2-3, with TRBD2 identical over 11 bases. Trimming took 3 bases from V and 0 from J; bases not matched to a gene: 14. CDR1 and CDR2 from the germline V gene are MGHRA and YSYEKL. The CDR3 runs to 20 residues. CDR3 nucleotide sequence: TGCGCCAGCAGCCACCCGGGACTAGCGGACAGGAGAACTAGCACAGATACGCAGTATTTT. It translates to CASSHPGLADRRTSTDTQYF.

The DNA for the CDR3 is TGTGCCTGGAGTAGAATGACAGGGAGCAATCAGCCCCAGCATTTT. Protein sequence: CAWSRMTGSNQPQHF. The genes are TRBV30 and TRBJ1-5; 7 bases are a match to TRBD1. The CDR3 extends over 15 amino acids. In germline, CDR1 is GTSNPN, CDR2 SVGIG (reference sequence). The J segment lost 1 base and the V segment lost 2 bases, leaving 5 bases of the junction unmatched. Together with reference TRBV30 and TRBJ1-5, the CDR3 gives the full variable domain: SQTIHQWPATLVQPVGSPLSLECTVEGTSNPNLYWYRQAAGRGLQLLFYSVGIGQISSEVPQNLSASRPQDRQFILSSKKLLLSDSGFYLCAWSRMTGSNQPQHFGDGTRLSIL.

V and J are TRBV10-1 and TRBJ1-1; 9 bases are shared with TRBD1. CDR1 is WNHNN, CDR2 SYGVQD, per germline (reference sequence). V was clipped by 2 bases and J by 5 bases; unmatched bases: 6. The CDR3 is 15 amino acids. The CDR3 DNA follows: TGCGCCAGCAGTGAGACCGGGACAGGGAGTACTGAAGCTTTCTTT. Encoded protein: CASSETGTGSTEAFF.